This T cell receptor beta chain was captured by sequencing in a study of blood T cell repertoires in COVID-19. Study context: Acute-phase and convalescent COVID-19 samples originated in the United States, Italy and Spain. Nucleic acid was either cDNA or gDNA, and it came from T cells, B-cell-depleted T cells, or PBMCs.

The V and J ends lost 3 bases and 3 bases respectively, with 12 bases between them. The CDR3 covers 15 residues. The germline CDR1 and CDR2 sequences are LNHDA and SQIVND (reference sequence). The authors' processing: Amplified reference gene primers provided the basis for estimating nucleated cell counts. Clones were read by immunoSEQ multiplex PCR, and TCRdb kept only the in-frame ones, dropping some. V and J calls and clone size follow that table, whereas D and trimming were derived from the DNA. Of under 350,000 clones detected, 83% appear once; the ten largest clones hold 8% to 9.5%. Sequenced: peripheral blood. This chain links TRBV19 with TRBJ1-5, with a tentative D call TRBD1 (6 bases). The origin of this receptor is a woman in her fifties or sixties who had recovered from COVID-19. In nucleotides, the CDR3 is TGTGCCAGTAGTATCGGCGGACAGCTCAATCAGCCCCAGCATTTT. This gives the protein CASSIGGQLNQPQHF.